These 19 T cell receptor beta chains came from one sample sequenced in a study of PD-1 blockade in mismatch repair-deficient tumors. Assay: immunoSEQ multiplex PCR; the TCRdb copy retains only in-frame clones and omits some. Among about 51,000 clones listed, 81% were seen once. This material consisted of peripheral blood, taken roughly 21 weeks after starting pembrolizumab. Source of these receptors: an adult with mismatch repair-deficient cancer.

This chain links TRBV7-3 with TRBJ2-5; TRBD2 might be the D (5 bases). The length of the CDR3 is 16 residues. Deletions cut 3 bases from V and 5 bases from J, with 19 bases between. The V gene's germline CDR1 is SGHTA and CDR2 FQGTGA. The CDR3: CASSFTAGGGGETQYF. The DNA for the CDR3 is TGTGCCAGCAGCTTCACCGCGGGTGGCGGTGGGGAGACCCAGTACTTC.

The CDR3 DNA sequence: TGCGCCAGCAGTGACCCCGCGACCCTTAGAAATTCACCCCTCCACTTT. It codes for CASSDPATLRNSPLHF. The chain is built from TRBV10-2 and TRBJ1-6; D gene unclear. The CDR3 extends over 16 amino acids. The V gene lost 3 bases and the J gene lost 7 bases, with 16 bases spanning the gap. Germline V lookup: CDR1 WSHSY, CDR2 SAAADI.

There are a few counts of this clone. CDR3 coding DNA: TGTGCCGGGGGAGGAGCGGGGATCCAGCCCCAGCATTTT. This sequence encodes CAGGGAGIQPQHF. The chain combines TRBV19 with TRBJ1-5, with a weak D call TRBD1 (5 bases). Trimming took off 11 bases at V and 7 bases at J, with 18 bases between the two ends. Germline CDR1 is LNHDA and CDR2 is SQIVND (reference sequence). CDR3 length: 13 residues.

The chain carries TRBV4-1 and TRBJ1-5, with no clear D. The CDR3 runs 16 residues. CDR1 is MGHRA, CDR2 YSYEKL, per germline. Trimming left V 1 base short and J 7 bases short, with 17 bases between. The CDR3 is CASSQGGINKGQPQHF. The CDR3 DNA is TGCGCCAGCAGCCAAGGAGGGATCAATAAGGGACAGCCCCAGCATTTT.

The chain recombines TRBV29-1 with TRBJ1-1; 10 nucleotides match TRBD1. CDR3 length: 13 residues. J lost 11 bases, V lost 0 bases, and 6 bases had no gene match. Germline V CDR1 and CDR2: SQVTM, ANQGSEA. The CDR3 reads CSVEDPGQGGAFF. In nucleotides, the CDR3 is TGCAGCGTTGAAGATCCCGGACAGGGGGGCGCTTTCTTT.

This sequence joins TRBV19 and TRBJ1-5, with D uncertain. The V end was cut by 7 bases, the J end by 2 bases, with 15 bases between. Per the germline V gene, CDR1 is LNHDA and CDR2 is SQIVND (reference sequence). The CDR3 spans 15 residues. The CDR3 loop is CASIPWVGGNQPQHF. The CDR3 DNA is TGTGCCAGTATCCCGTGGGTCGGTGGCAATCAGCCCCAGCATTTT.

This chain links TRBV5-5 with TRBJ2-7; D uncertain. The CDR3 covers 15 residues. Germline CDR1 and CDR2: SGHKS and YYEKEE (reference sequence). V lost 2 bases and J 4 bases, leaving 16 bases between the germline ends. The CDR3 region has the DNA TGTGCCAGCAGCTTTGTTCCCTTAACCGAATACGAGCAGTACTTC. It is translated as CASSFVPLTEYEQYF.

The chain recombines TRBV11-3 with TRBJ1-1; perhaps TRBD1 as D (6 bases). The CDR3 has 13 amino acids. V was trimmed by 5 bases and J by 4 bases, leaving 11 bases between them. Germline loops: CDR1 SGHNT, CDR2 YENEEA. The DNA for the CDR3 is TGTGCCAGCAGCCTGCGGGGGGCCACTGAAGCTTTCTTT. It yields the protein CASSLRGATEAFF.

This clone was seen only once. The chain is built from TRBV4-2 and TRBJ1-1; no clear D gene. The CDR3 extends over 14 amino acids. Trimming cost V 7 bases and J 2 bases, with 14 bases left between them. Germline V gene sequence: CDR1 LGHNA, CDR2 YNFKEQ. CDR3 loop: CASTLSRTNTEAFF. The DNA for the CDR3 is TGTGCCAGCACCCTGAGCAGGACCAACACTGAAGCTTTCTTT.

V is TRBV4-1 and J is TRBJ2-4, with 10 bases identical to TRBD2. V gave up 1 base and J gave up 7 bases; unmatched junction bases: 7. CDR1 and CDR2 from the germline V gene are MGHRA and YSYEKL. This CDR3 comprises 16 residues. CDR3 DNA sequence: TGCGCCAGCAGCCAAGCGGCTAGCGGGAGTGGCAACATTCAGTACTTC. Translated: CASSQAASGSGNIQYF.

The rearrangement joins TRBV14 to TRBJ2-2; D is possibly TRBD2 (6 bases). Germline loops: CDR1 SGHDN, CDR2 FVKESK. CDR3 length equals 18 residues. Trimming shortened V by 0 bases and J by 3 bases, and 17 bases separated the two germline ends. The CDR3 here is CASSQDRGRDWDTGELFF. CDR3 sequence (DNA): TGTGCCAGCAGCCAAGATAGGGGCCGGGACTGGGACACCGGGGAGCTGTTTTTT.

This clone has more than one count but fewer than ten. The chain links TRBV27 to TRBJ2-2; 7 bases match TRBD1. Germline CDR1 and CDR2: MNHEY and SMNVEV (reference sequence). V lost 4 bases, J lost 3 bases, and 2 bases stayed unmatched. This CDR3 has 14 residues. The CDR3 DNA reads as TGTGCCAGCAGTTCGGGACAGCACACCGGGGAGCTGTTTTTT. Translation gives CASSSGQHTGELFF.

The J gene is TRBJ2-3, the V gene TRBV9; 7 nucleotides match TRBD2. Trimming cost V 0 bases and J 2 bases; bases outside gene matches: 6. This CDR3 comprises 16 residues. CDR1 and CDR2 from the germline V gene are SGDLS and YYNGEE. CDR3 in amino acids: CASSVEGGSFTDTQYF. The CDR3 DNA sequence: TGTGCCAGCAGCGTAGAAGGCGGGAGTTTCACAGATACGCAGTATTTT.

This clone was observed a few times. This chain connects TRBV25-1 to TRBJ1-1, with 9 bases aligning to TRBD1. Germline trimming cut 6 bases from V and 6 bases from J; bases unmatched to any gene: 5. Germline loops: CDR1 MGHDK, CDR2 SYGVNS. The CDR3 has 13 amino acids. The CDR3 DNA reads TGTGCCAGCAGCCTGACAGGGGGGGCTGAAGCTTTCTTT. Protein sequence: CASSLTGGAEAFF.

The J gene is TRBJ1-1, the V gene TRBV7-3; no clear D gene. This CDR3 comprises 13 residues. Germline assignment: CDR1 SGHTA and CDR2 FQGTGA. V shed 2 bases and J shed 1 base, with 5 bases lying between them. The CDR3, as DNA: TGTGCCAGCAGCTTAGGTCAGAACACTGAAGCTTTCTTT. It codes for CASSLGQNTEAFF.

By share of the sample, this clone is medium-sized (0.01 to 0.1%). The gene calls are TRBV15 and TRBJ2-1; 10 bases line up with TRBD2. The germline V gene encodes CDR1 LNHNV and CDR2 YYDKDF (reference sequence). V shed 5 bases and J 0 bases; nucleotides not matched to a gene: 4. This CDR3 has 16 residues. DNA of the CDR3: TGTGCCACCAGCGGCTCTAGCGGGAGCTCCTACAATGAGCAGTTCTTC. It translates to CATSGSSGSSYNEQFF.

This clone was recorded a few times. The chain employs TRBV6-1 and TRBJ2-7; D unresolved. The germline gives CDR1 MNHNS, CDR2 SASEGT. The V end was cut by 3 bases, the J end by 0 bases, with 9 bases between. The CDR3 covers 14 residues. The DNA for the CDR3 is TGTGCCAGCAGTGACTACGGCCTCTCCTACGAGCAGTACTTC. It yields the protein CASSDYGLSYEQYF.

This chain uses TRBV11-2 with TRBJ1-1, with 9 nucleotides matching TRBD1. Trimming cost V 6 bases and J 3 bases; bases outside gene matches: 2. Germline values: CDR1 SGHAT, CDR2 FQNNGV. This CDR3 has 13 residues. The CDR3 nucleotides read TGTGCCAGCAGACAGGGGGCCGACACTGAAGCTTTCTTT. Translation: CASRQGADTEAFF.

The V call is TRBV13, the J call TRBJ2-2; no clear D. With 4 bases removed from V and 6 bases from J, the gap between germline ends came to 9 bases. The CDR3 has 13 amino acids. Germline CDR1 PRHDT, CDR2 FYEKMQ (reference sequence). The CDR3 DNA reads TGTGCCAGCAGCTCTGAGGACGCCGGGGAGCTGTTTTTT. Protein sequence: CASSSEDAGELFF.